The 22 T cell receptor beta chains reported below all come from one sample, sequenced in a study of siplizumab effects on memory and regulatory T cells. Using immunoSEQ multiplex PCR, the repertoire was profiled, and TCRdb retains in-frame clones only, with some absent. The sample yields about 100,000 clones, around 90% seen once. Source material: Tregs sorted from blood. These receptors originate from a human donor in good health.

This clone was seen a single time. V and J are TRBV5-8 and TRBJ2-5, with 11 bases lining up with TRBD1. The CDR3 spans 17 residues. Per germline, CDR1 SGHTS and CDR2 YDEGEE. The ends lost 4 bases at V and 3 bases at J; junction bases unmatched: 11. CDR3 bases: TGTGCCAGCAGCCGCAACACCGGGACAGGGGGAGAAGAGACCCAGTACTTC. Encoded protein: CASSRNTGTGGEETQYF.

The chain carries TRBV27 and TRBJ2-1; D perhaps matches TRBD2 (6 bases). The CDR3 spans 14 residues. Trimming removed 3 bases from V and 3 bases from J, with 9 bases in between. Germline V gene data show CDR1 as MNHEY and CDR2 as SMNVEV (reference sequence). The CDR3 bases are TGTGCCAGCAGTTTGGAGGGATTCTACAATGAGCAGTTCTTC. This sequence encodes CASSLEGFYNEQFF.

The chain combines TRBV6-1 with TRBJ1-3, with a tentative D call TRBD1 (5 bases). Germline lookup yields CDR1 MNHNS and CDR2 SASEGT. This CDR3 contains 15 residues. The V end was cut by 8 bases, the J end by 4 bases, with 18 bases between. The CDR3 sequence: CASHNLGEVGNTIYF. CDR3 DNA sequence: TGTGCCAGCCATAATCTGGGGGAGGTCGGAAACACCATATATTTT.

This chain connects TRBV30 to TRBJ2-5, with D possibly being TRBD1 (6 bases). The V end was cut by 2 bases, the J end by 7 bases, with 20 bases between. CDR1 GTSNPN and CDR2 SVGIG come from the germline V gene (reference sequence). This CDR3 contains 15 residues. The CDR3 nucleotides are TGTGCCTGGAGTCCATCCGGGACACCAAGGGGGACCCAGTACTTC. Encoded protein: CAWSPSGTPRGTQYF.

As DNA, the CDR3 is TGCGCCACCCAGGACGGGACCTACTCTGGAAACACCATATATTTT. It is translated as CATQDGTYSGNTIYF. The genes are TRBV10-1 and TRBJ1-3; TRBD1 might be the D (5 bases). The ends were cut back, 10 bases at V and 0 bases at J, with 16 bases in the middle. CDR3 size: 15 residues. CDR1 and CDR2 from the germline V gene are WNHNN and SYGVQD (reference sequence).

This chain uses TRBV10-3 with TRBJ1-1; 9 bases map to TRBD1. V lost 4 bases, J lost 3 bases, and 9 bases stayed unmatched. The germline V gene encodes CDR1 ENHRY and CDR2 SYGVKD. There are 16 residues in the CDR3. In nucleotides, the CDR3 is TGTGCCATCAGTGTGGGACAGGGAGTGAGGTACACTGAAGCTTTCTTT. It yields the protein CAISVGQGVRYTEAFF.

The CDR3 sequence: CASSRILKTSGSHEQYF. For the CDR3, the DNA is TGTGCCAGCAGCCGAATTCTAAAGACTAGCGGGAGTCACGAGCAGTACTTC. The rearrangement joins TRBV7-9 to TRBJ2-7; 12 nucleotides align to TRBD2. CDR3 length: 17 amino acids. Germline V gene sequence: CDR1 SEHNR, CDR2 FQNEAQ (reference sequence). V shed 5 bases, J shed 5 bases, and the junction held 13 bases outside the gene matches.

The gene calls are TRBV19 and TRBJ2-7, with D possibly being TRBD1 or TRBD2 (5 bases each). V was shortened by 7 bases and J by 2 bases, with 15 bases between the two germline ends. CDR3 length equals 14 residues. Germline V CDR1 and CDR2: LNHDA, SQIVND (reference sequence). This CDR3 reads CASKKGTFPYEQYF. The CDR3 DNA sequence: TGTGCCAGTAAAAAAGGGACCTTTCCCTACGAGCAGTACTTC.

CDR3 nucleotides: TGTGCCAGCAGCTTTTACGACGGGAGCATGGCAGAGACCCAGTACTTC. It codes for CASSFYDGSMAETQYF. V and J are TRBV11-2 and TRBJ2-5; weak D call: TRBD2 (6 bases). This CDR3 region has 16 residues. V dropped 3 bases and J dropped 4 bases, with 18 bases sitting between them. CDR1 and CDR2 from the germline V gene are SGHAT and FQNNGV.

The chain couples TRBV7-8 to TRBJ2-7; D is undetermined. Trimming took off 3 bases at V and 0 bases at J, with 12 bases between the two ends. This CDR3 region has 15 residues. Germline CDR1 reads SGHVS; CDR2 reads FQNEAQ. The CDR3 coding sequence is TGTGCCAGCAGCTTCACGGGCGCTCTCTCCTACGAGCAGTACTTC. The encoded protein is CASSFTGALSYEQYF.

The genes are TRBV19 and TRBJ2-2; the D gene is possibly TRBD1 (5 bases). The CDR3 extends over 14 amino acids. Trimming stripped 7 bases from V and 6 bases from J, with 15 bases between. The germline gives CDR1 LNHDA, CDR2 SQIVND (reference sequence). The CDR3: CASKGFIDAGELFF. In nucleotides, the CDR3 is TGTGCCAGTAAGGGGTTTATTGATGCCGGGGAGCTGTTTTTT.

CDR3 loop: CASSPIAAGTQYF. CDR3 bases: TGTGCCAGCAGCCCAATAGCGGCAGGGACCCAGTACTTC. V and J are TRBV14 and TRBJ2-5; tentative D call: TRBD2 (6 bases). From germline, CDR1 is SGHDN and CDR2 FVKESK. The V gene lost 4 bases and the J gene lost 7 bases, with 13 bases spanning the gap. CDR3 size: 13 residues.

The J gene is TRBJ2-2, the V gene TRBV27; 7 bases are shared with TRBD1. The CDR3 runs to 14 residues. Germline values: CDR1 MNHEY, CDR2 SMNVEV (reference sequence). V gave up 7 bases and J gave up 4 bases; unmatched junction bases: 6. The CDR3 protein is CASTLRGFTGELFF. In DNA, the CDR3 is TGTGCCAGCACCCTCAGGGGGTTCACCGGGGAGCTGTTTTTT.

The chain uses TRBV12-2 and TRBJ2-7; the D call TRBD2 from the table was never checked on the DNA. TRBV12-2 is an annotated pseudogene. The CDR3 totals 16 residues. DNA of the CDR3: TGTGCAAGTCGCTTGGTTGGGACTAGCAAAACCTACGAGCAGTACTTC. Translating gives CASRLVGTSKTYEQYF.

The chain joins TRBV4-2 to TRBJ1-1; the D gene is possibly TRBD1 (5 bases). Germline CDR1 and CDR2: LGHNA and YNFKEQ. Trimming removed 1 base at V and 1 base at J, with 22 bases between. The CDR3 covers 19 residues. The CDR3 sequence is CASSQVFGQRRGQNTEAFF. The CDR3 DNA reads TGTGCCAGCAGCCAAGTGTTCGGACAAAGGAGGGGTCAGAACACTGAAGCTTTCTTT.

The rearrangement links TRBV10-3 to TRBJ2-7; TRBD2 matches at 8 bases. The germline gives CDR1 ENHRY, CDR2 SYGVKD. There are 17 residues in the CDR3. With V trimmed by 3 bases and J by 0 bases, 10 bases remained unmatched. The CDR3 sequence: CAISESTSGLVSYEQYF. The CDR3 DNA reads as TGTGCCATCAGTGAATCTACTAGCGGACTCGTCTCCTACGAGCAGTACTTC.

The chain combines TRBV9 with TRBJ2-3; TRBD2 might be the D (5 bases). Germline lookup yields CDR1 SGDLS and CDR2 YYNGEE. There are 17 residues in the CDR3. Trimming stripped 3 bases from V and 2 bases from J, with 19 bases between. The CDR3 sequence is CASSAGITDLNTDTQYF. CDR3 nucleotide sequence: TGTGCCAGCAGCGCCGGGATAACCGATTTAAACACAGATACGCAGTATTTT.

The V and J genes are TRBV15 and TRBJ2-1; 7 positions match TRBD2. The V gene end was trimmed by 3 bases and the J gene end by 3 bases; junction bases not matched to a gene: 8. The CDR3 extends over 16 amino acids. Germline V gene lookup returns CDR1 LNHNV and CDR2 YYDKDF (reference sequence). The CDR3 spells CATSSGAGLLYNEQFF. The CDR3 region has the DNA TGTGCCACCAGCAGTGGAGCGGGACTACTCTACAATGAGCAGTTCTTC.

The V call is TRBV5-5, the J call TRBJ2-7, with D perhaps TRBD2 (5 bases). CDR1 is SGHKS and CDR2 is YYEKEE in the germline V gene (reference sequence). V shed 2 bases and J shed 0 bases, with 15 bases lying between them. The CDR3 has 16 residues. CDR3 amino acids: CASSLESGRYSYEQYF. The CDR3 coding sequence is TGTGCCAGCAGCTTAGAAAGCGGAAGATACTCCTACGAGCAGTACTTC.

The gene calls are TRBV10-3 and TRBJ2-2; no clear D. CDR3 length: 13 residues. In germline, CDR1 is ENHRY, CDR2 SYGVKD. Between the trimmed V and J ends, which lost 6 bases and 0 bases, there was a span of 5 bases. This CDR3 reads CAIRGTNTGELFF. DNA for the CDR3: TGTGCCATCAGAGGCACGAACACCGGGGAGCTGTTTTTT.

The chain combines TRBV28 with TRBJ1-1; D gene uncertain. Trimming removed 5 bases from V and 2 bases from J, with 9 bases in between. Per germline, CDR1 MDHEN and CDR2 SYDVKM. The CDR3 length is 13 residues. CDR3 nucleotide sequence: TGTGCCAGCAGTCTTGTCGGTAACACTGAAGCTTTCTTT. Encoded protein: CASSLVGNTEAFF.

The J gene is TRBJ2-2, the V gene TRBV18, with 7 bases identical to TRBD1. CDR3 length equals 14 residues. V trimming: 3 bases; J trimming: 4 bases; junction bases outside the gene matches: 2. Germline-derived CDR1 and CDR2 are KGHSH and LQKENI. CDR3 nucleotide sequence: TGTGCCAGCTCACCTCGACAGGGCACCGGGGAGCTGTTTTTT. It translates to CASSPRQGTGELFF.